This is a list of T cell receptor beta chains from one sample in a study of blood T cell repertoires in COVID-19. Clones were sequenced by immunoSEQ multiplex PCR, and TCRdb holds only the in-frame ones, with some missing. Among 130,000 to 150,000 clones, around 84% were seen once, and the ten largest hold approximately 5.7%. The specimen sequenced was PBMCs or T cells enriched from blood (not recorded which). The receptors derive from a woman aged 45-60 years who had been exposed to COVID-19. Each CDR3 is given with its conserved first and last residue. The D gene is left open where the match is weak. The listing skips clone size in some rows; elsewhere it reads once, few, many or a size class.

CSALNEKLFF	TGCAGTGCCTTAAATGAAAAACTGTTTTTT	TRBJ1-4	.	TRBV20-1	.
CSVNRGNTEAFF	TGCAGCGTCAACAGGGGGAACACTGAAGCTTTCTTT	TRBJ1-1	.	TRBV29-1	TRBD1
CASSPASGQETQYF	TGTGCCAGCTCACCAGCAAGCGGTCAAGAGACCCAGTACTTC	TRBJ2-5	once	TRBV18	.
CASARGSLYEQYF	TGTGCCAGCGCCCGGGGTTCCCTCTACGAGCAGTACTTC	TRBJ2-7	.	TRBV6-5	.
CASSLRAPGQGLREQYF	TGTGCCAGCAGCTTAAGGGCCCCGGGACAGGGTCTGCGCGAGCAGTACTTC	TRBJ2-7	.	TRBV7-6	TRBD1
CASSFGQPQETQYF	TGTGCCAGCAGCTTCGGACAGCCGCAAGAGACCCAGTACTTC	TRBJ2-5	.	TRBV7-9	.
CASSAPVGAGGTYNEQFF	TGTGCCAGTAGTGCGCCGGTCGGTGCGGGGGGCACCTACAATGAGCAGTTCTTC	TRBJ2-1	.	TRBV19	TRBD2
CASSYGGPGDTGELFF	TGTGCCAGCAGCTACGGGGGGCCCGGGGACACCGGGGAGCTGTTTTTT	TRBJ2-2	once	TRBV7-9	.
CASRGGHNSPLHF	TGTGCCAGCAGGGGGGGACATAATTCACCCCTCCACTTT	TRBJ1-6	few	TRBV6-5	.
CASSGQGPTEAFF	TGTGCCAGCAGCGGACAGGGTCCCACTGAAGCTTTCTTT	TRBJ1-1	few	TRBV7-8	TRBD1
CASSPRPIGANEKLFF	TGTGCCAGCAGCCCACGACCCATAGGAGCTAATGAAAAACTGTTTTTT	TRBJ1-4	.	TRBV7-8	.
CASSFRRTGVGGYTF	TGTGCCAGCAGTTTTAGGAGGACAGGGGTGGGAGGCTACACCTTC	TRBJ1-2	.	TRBV6-5	TRBD1
CASSLAGGEQFF	TGTGCCAGCAGCCTGGCCGGGGGTGAGCAGTTCTTC	TRBJ2-1	once	TRBV13	.
CASSYSLASGSYEQYF	TGTGCCAGCAGTTACTCTCTGGCTAGCGGCTCCTACGAGCAGTACTTC	TRBJ2-7	.	TRBV6-5	TRBD2
CASSARGKNTEAFF	TGTGCCAGCAGTGCCCGCGGGAAGAACACTGAAGCTTTCTTT	TRBJ1-1	.	TRBV6-6	.
CASSSGTSGSTDTQYF	TGTGCCAGCAGCTCAGGGACTAGCGGGAGCACAGATACGCAGTATTTT	TRBJ2-3	.	TRBV11-3	TRBD2
CASSEGRGPSGPQHF	TGTGCCAGCAGTGAAGGGCGCGGGCCATCTGGGCCCCAGCATTTT	TRBJ1-5	.	TRBV2	.
CASSVRTSGEQFF	TGCGCCAGCAGTGTTCGGACTAGCGGAGAGCAGTTCTTC	TRBJ2-1	.	TRBV10-1	TRBD2
CASSLGTDFYGYTF	TGCGCCAGCAGCTTGGGGACAGACTTCTATGGCTACACCTTC	TRBJ1-2	.	TRBV5-1	.
CASSFNPISDSPLHF	TGTGCCAGCAGCTTTAACCCTATCAGCGATTCACCCCTCCACTTT	TRBJ1-6	.	TRBV7-3	.
CASSREGNTGELFF	TGTGCCAGCAGCCGCGAGGGCAACACCGGGGAGCTGTTTTTT	TRBJ2-2	.	TRBV7-9	.
CASREAGTSGYF	TGTGCCAGCAGGGAGGCCGGGACTAGCGGGTATTTT	TRBJ2-3	.	TRBV2	TRBD2
CASSSGGTLNEQFF	TGCGCCAGTTCTAGCGGGGGGACCCTTAATGAGCAGTTCTTC	TRBJ2-1	once	TRBV10-1	TRBD2
CASSEAGVPFSKLFF	TGTGCCAGCAGTGAAGCGGGCGTCCCGTTCTCAAAACTGTTTTTT	TRBJ1-4	.	TRBV6-1	.
CASGLEGASGNTIYF	TGTGCTAGTGGTCTGGAGGGAGCCTCTGGAAACACCATATATTTT	TRBJ1-3	.	TRBV12-5	.
CASSSPTVTYEQYF	TGTGCCAGCAGTTCCCCGACAGTTACCTACGAGCAGTACTTC	TRBJ2-7	few	TRBV27	.